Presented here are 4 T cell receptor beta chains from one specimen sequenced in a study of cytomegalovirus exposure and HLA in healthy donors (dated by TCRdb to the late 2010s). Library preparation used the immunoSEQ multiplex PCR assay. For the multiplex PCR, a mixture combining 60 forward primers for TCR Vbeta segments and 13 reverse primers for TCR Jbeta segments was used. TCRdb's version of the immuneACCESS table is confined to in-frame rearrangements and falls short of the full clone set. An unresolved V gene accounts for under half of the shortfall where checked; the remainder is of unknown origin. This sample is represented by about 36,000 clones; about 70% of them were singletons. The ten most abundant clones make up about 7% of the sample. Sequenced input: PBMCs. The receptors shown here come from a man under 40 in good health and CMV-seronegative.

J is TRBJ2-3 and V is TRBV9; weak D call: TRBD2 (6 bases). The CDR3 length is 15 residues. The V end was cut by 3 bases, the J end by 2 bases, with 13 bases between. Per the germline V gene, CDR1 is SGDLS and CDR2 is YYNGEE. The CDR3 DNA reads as TGTGCCAGCAGCGCTAGGGGCGGGAACACAGATACGCAGTATTTT. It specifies CASSARGGNTDTQYF.

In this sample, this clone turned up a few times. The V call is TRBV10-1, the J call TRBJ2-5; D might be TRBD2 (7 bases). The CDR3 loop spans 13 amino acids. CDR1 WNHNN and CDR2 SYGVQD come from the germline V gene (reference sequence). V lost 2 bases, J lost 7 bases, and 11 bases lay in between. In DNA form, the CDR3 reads TGCGCCAGCAGTGAGGGAGGGGGGGCGACCCAGTACTTC. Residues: CASSEGGGATQYF.

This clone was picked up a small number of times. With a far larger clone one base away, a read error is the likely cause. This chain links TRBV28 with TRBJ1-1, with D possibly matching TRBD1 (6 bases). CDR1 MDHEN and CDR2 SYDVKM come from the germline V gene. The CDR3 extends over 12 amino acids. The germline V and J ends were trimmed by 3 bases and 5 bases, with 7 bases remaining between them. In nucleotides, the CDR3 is TGTGCCAGCAGTTTGAGGGGGACTGAAGCTTTCTTT. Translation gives CASSLRGTEAFF.

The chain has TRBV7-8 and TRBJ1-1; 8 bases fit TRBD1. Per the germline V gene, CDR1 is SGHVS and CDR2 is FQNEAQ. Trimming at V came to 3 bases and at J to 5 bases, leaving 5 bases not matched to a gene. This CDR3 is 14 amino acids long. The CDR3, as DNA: TGTGCCAGCAGCTTGATGGACAGGGCGACTGAAGCTTTCTTT. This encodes CASSLMDRATEAFF.